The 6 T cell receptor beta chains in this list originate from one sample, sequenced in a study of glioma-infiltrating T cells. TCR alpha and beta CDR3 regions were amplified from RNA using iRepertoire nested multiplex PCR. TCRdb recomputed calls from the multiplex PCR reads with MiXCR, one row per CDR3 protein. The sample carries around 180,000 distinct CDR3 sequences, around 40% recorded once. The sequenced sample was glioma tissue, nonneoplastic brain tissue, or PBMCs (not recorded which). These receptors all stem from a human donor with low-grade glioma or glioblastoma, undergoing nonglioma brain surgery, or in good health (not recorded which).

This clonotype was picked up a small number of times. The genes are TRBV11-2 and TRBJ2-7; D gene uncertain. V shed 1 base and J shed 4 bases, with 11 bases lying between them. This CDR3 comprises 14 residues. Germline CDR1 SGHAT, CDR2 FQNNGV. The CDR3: CASSLGRNPYEQYF. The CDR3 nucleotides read TGTGCCAGCAGCTTAGGACGGAACCCATACGAGCAGTACTTC.

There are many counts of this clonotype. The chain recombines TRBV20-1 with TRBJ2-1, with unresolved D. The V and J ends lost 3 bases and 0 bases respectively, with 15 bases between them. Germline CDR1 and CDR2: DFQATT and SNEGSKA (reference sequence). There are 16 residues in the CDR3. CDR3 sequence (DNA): TGCAGTGCTAGGCACAGCCATGCGAGCTCCTACAATGAGCAGTTCTTC. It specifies CSARHSHASSYNEQFF.

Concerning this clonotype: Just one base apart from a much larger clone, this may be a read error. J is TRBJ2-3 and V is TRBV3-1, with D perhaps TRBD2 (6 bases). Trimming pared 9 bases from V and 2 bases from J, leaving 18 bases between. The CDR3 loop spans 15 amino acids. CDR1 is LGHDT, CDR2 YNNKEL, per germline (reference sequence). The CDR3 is CASKNTEGFTDTQYF. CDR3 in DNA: TGTGCCAGTAAAAACACGGAGGGCTTCACAGATACGCAGTATTTT.

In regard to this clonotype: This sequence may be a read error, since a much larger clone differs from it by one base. CDR3 in DNA: TGTGCCAGCAGGGCCTACAATCAGCCCCAGCATTTT. This codes for CASRAYNQPQHF. The chain is built from TRBV11-2 and TRBJ1-5; D gene ambiguous. The CDR3 spans 12 residues. CDR1 and CDR2 (germline): SGHAT, FQNNGV. With 6 bases removed from V and 3 bases from J, the gap between germline ends came to 6 bases.

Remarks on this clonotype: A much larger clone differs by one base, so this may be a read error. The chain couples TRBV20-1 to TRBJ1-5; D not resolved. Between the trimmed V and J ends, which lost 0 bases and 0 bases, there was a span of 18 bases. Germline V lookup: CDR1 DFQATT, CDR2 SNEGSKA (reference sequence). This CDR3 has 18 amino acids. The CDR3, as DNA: TGCAGTGCTAGAGATAAGATCGTACCAGGCCATAGCAATCAGCCCCAGCATTTT. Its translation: CSARDKIVPGHSNQPQHF.

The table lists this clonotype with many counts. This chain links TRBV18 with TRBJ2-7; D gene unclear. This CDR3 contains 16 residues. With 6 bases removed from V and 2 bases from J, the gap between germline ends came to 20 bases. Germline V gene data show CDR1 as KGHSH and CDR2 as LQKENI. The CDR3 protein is CASSPYRWVSTYEQYF. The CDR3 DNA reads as TGTGCCAGCTCTCCTTACCGATGGGTCTCCACCTACGAGCAGTACTTC.